This T cell receptor beta chain stems from a study of response to subunit inactivated influenza vaccine. TCRdb analysed the RT-PCR reads with MiXCR anew, one entry per CDR3 protein. Of 560,000 or so distinct CDR3 sequences detected, less than 8% appear once; the ten largest clones hold 13%. Study conclusions and caveats: Researchers suggested that each seasonal influenza vaccination recruits few new T cells.

This clonotype was picked up a small number of times. Its antigen remains unidentified. The TCR comes from a man aged 50 to 69 who received an inactivated influenza vaccine. The specimen comprised PBMCs from blood, sampled less than 30 months after vaccination.

The CDR3 loop reads CASSFAGTEAFF. CDR3 DNA: TGTGCCAGCAGCTTCGCGGGCACTGAAGCTTTCTTT. The J gene is TRBJ1-1, the V gene TRBV11-2; no clear D gene. The CDR3 runs to 12 residues. Germline values: CDR1 SGHAT, CDR2 FQNNGV. Between the trimmed V and J ends, which lost 3 bases and 4 bases, there was a span of 6 bases.